This entry lists 5 T cell receptor beta chains sequenced from one sample in a study of cytomegalovirus exposure and HLA in healthy donors. 60 Vbeta and 13 Jbeta primers were used in PCR. TCRdb keeps only in-frame clones here, not all; method: immunoSEQ multiplex PCR. The sample holds approximately 98,000 clones, about 74% seen once. Sequenced: PBMCs. The receptors come from a male donor in good health and CMV-seronegative.

A remark on this clone: One junction end does not reproduce the germline sequence, and a read error may be involved. The chain joins TRBV5-1 to TRBJ1-4; D unresolved. Germline V gives CDR1 SGHRS, CDR2 YFSETQ. This CDR3 region has 13 residues. CDR3 sequence: CASSLARSEKLLF. CDR3 nucleotides: TGCGCCAGCAGCTTGGCTCGTAGTGAAAAACTGCTTTTT.

For this clone: Compared with germline, one end of the junction differs, possibly owing to a read error. The genes are TRBV7-3 and TRBJ2-7, with TRBD2 matching 10 bases. CDR1 is SGHTA, CDR2 FQGTGA, per germline. This CDR3 is 15 amino acids long. The CDR3 sequence: CTSSPGLAASYEQYF. In DNA, the CDR3 is TGTACCAGCAGCCCAGGACTAGCGGCTTCCTACGAGCAGTACTTC.

The genes are TRBV5-6 and TRBJ2-7; TRBD2 matches 8 bases. The CDR3 runs to 17 residues. Trimming cost V 2 bases and J 3 bases; bases outside gene matches: 13. Germline V gives CDR1 SGHDT, CDR2 YYEEEE. CDR3 protein: CASSFFITGGRFYEQYF. The CDR3 DNA follows: TGTGCCAGCAGCTTTTTTATCACGGGCGGGAGGTTCTACGAGCAGTACTTC.

As for this clone: Different DNA sequences within this sample yield the same CDR3. J is TRBJ1-4 and V is TRBV5-1; D gene uncertain. V dropped 4 bases and J dropped 7 bases, with 11 bases sitting between them. The CDR3 is made up of 13 amino acids. CDR1 is SGHRS and CDR2 is YFSETQ in the germline V gene. For the CDR3, the DNA is TGCGCCAGCAGCCTAGCGAGGAGTGAAAAACTGTTTTTT. Translating it yields CASSLARSEKLFF.

The chain uses TRBV6-1 and TRBJ1-1, with a weak D call TRBD1 (6 bases). V lost 4 bases, J lost 2 bases, and 14 bases lay in between. Germline V lookup: CDR1 MNHNS, CDR2 SASEGT. This CDR3 region has 15 residues. The CDR3 region is CASSVLQGLNTEAFF. The CDR3 bases are TGTGCCAGCAGTGTCCTACAGGGTTTAAACACTGAAGCTTTCTTT.